This T cell receptor beta chain was recorded in a study of Ad26.COV2.S vaccination and SARS-CoV-2 variants (dated by TCRdb to the early 2020s). In terms of the full investigation: Vaccine-arm donors were drawn from COV1001, a multicentre, randomized, double-blind, placebo-controlled phase I-IIa trial of Ad26.COV2.S in healthy adults. Investigators did not know the trial group allocation while performing experiments and assessing outcomes. Trial participants were randomized into five groups of five, in which low-dose or high-dose Ad26.COV2.S was given once or twice, or placebo was given on both occasions. The TCR-sequenced set comprised around 30 samples: about 19 Ad26.COV2.S vaccine recipients, 5 placebo recipients and 8 SARS-CoV-2 convalescent individuals. Ad26.COV2.S was given intramuscularly at 5x10^10 or 1x10^11 viral particles, as a single shot or as two shots 56 days apart. The specificity and breadth of SARS-CoV-2-reactive T cell receptors after Ad26.COV2.S vaccination were assessed by TCRbeta repertoire sequencing.

Comments on this clone: Its specific antigen is unknown. No per-base quality is available; no much larger clone lies one base away.

Overall results and qualifications from the work: The study was not powered to compare responses between vaccine doses or regimens. Non-spike TCR breadth was comparable between vaccine and placebo recipients, consistent with the vaccine containing only spike. Spike-specific TCR breadth was higher in Ad26.COV2.S recipients than in placebo recipients (P = 0.0014). After vaccination, substantial breadth of spike-specific CD8+ and CD4+ T cell responses was reported. According to the authors, total T cell responses may have been underestimated by the TCR breadth and depth analyses.

The immunoSEQ Assay was the method used to sequence TCRbeta CDR3 regions. After extraction, genomic DNA underwent amplification by bias-controlled multiplex PCR, followed by high-throughput sequencing. The original pipeline was this. To quantify the absolute abundance of every unique TCRbeta CDR3 region, sequences were collapsed and filtered. T cell fraction was estimated by normalizing TCRbeta template counts to usable DNA, which was measured by amplifying reference genes present in all nucleated cells. Repertoire TCRs were annotated as SARS-CoV-2-specific by exact matching of V gene, CDR3 amino acid sequence and J gene to a known reactive TCR set. The reference SARS-CoV-2 TCR set came from MIRA and was filtered for enrichment in COVID-19-positive ImmuneCODE repertoires, removing public or cross-reactive TCRs. Using the MIRA antigens, annotated TCRs were further analysed by specific ORF or by position within an ORF. Breadth was defined as the number of annotated unique rearrangements divided by the total number of unique productive rearrangements, and depth was defined as the summed frequency of the annotated unique rearrangements. TCR breadth was compared between groups using two-sided Wilcoxon rank-sum tests. Not all clones reach the TCRdb copy of this immuneACCESS table, which keeps in-frame sequences only. Checked studies attribute under half of the gap to unresolved V genes and leave the rest unexplained. The V and J calls and the clone size are those of that table, but D and trimming were determined from the DNA. The sample table contains roughly 350,000 clones; only one count was recorded for about 89% of them. The top ten hold roughly 5% of the sample.

This specimen's treatment or condition label, interpreted: 19 received Ad26.COV2.S at low or high dose, single or two shots; about 5 received placebo; per-sample allocation not given. Repertoires of vaccine and placebo recipients were sequenced from samples taken on day 63 after the first injection. Between 29 July and 7 August 2020, Cohort 1b enrolled 25 adults aged 18-55 years at one site in Boston, USA. Ad26.COV2.S consisted of a replication-incompetent adenovirus type 26 vector by which a prefusion-stabilized SARS-CoV-2 spike protein from the original Wuhan strain was expressed. The cysteine opens and the phenylalanine closes a CDR3 of 11 amino acids. Of the read, only the CDR3 DNA is kept; its 33 bases are in frame from base 1. The germline V gene (reference sequence) supplies CDR1 SEHNR and CDR2 FQNEAQ. Deletion took 1 base off V and 7 bases off J, with a span of 4 bases between the germline ends.

This material consisted of peripheral blood, taken in a trial of Ad26.COV2.S vaccine versus placebo. This receptor chain uses TRBV7-9 and TRBJ1-1; the D gene cannot be resolved reliably. The clonotype comes from a person between 18 and 59 years old who received the Ad26.COV2.S COVID-19 vaccine or a placebo. The CDR3 reads CASSLGLEAFF. Read as DNA, the sequence is TGTGCCAGCAGCTTAGGACTTGAAGCTTTCTTT.